These T cell receptor beta chains were read from a single sample in a study of T cell responses to AZD1222 COVID-19 vaccine. Measured with immunoSEQ multiplex PCR; TCRdb has only the in-frame clones, and not every one. The sample includes approximately 150,000 clones, 90% to 95% seen only once; the top ten take roughly 1.3%. The material was peripheral blood, obtained on day 0 of AZD1222 vaccination. Source of these receptors: an adult in good health. Both conserved end residues are part of each CDR3. D genes are given only for firm matches. Where a row states a size, it is once, few, many or the class of an expanded clone; other rows omit it.

- | - | TRBJ2-5 | TRBV5-1 | CASSEDRHDLQTQYF | TGCGCCAGCAGCGAGGACCGACATGACCTCCAGACCCAGTACTTC
TRBD2 | - | TRBJ2-3 | TRBV3-1/TRBV3-2 | CASSHTSGDDTQYF | TGTGCCAGCAGCCATACCAGCGGGGACGATACGCAGTATTTT
TRBD1 | - | TRBJ1-1 | TRBV4-1 | CASSQGDRAPINTEAFF | TGCGCCAGCAGCCAAGGAGACAGGGCCCCGATAAACACTGAAGCTTTCTTT
- | - | TRBJ1-3 | TRBV11-2 | CASGITYGTYGGNTIYF | TGTGCCAGCGGTATCACATATGGGACTTATGGTGGAAACACCATATATTTT
- | - | TRBJ2-3 | TRBV9 | CASSVATGAFTDTQYF | TGTGCCAGCAGCGTAGCTACGGGGGCCTTCACAGATACGCAGTATTTT
- | - | TRBJ1-3 | TRBV4-1 | CASSQALGTRNTIYF | TGCGCCAGCAGCCAAGCCCTAGGTACCAGAAACACCATATATTTT
TRBD2 | - | TRBJ2-1 | TRBV2 | CATSRTSGADNEQFF | TGTGCCACATCCCGGACTAGCGGGGCAGACAATGAGCAGTTCTTC
- | once | TRBJ2-5 | TRBV6-1 | CASSEAFRVSETQYF | TGTGCCAGCAGTGAAGCGTTCAGGGTTTCGGAGACCCAGTACTTC
- | - | TRBJ1-5 | TRBV24-1 | CATSDGQYSNQPQHF | TGTGCCACCAGTGACGGACAGTATAGCAATCAGCCCCAGCATTTT
- | - | TRBJ1-2 | TRBV27 | CASMGGAGYTF | TGTGCCAGCATGGGGGGTGCAGGCTACACCTTC
TRBD2 | - | TRBJ2-2 | TRBV2 | CASRTLAVNTGELFF | TGTGCCAGCAGAACACTAGCGGTGAACACCGGGGAGCTGTTTTTT
TRBD1 | - | TRBJ1-2 | TRBV28 | CASSRNDARQGEYGYTF | TGTGCCAGCAGCAGGAACGATGCGAGGCAGGGGGAATATGGCTACACCTTC
- | - | TRBJ1-2 | TRBV4-1 | CASSQGVAGATVYGYTF | TGCGCCAGCAGCCAAGGGGTGGCAGGGGCTACGGTCTATGGCTACACCTTC
- | - | TRBJ1-6 | TRBV5-4 | CASSSGPGSYNSPLHF | TGTGCCAGCAGCTCGGGCCCGGGCTCCTATAATTCACCCCTCCACTTT
TRBD2 | - | TRBJ2-1 | TRBV19 | CASTPGTSGENEQFF | TGTGCCAGTACCCCCGGGACTAGCGGAGAAAATGAGCAGTTCTTC
TRBD2 | - | TRBJ2-2 | TRBV5-6 | CASSLVGLAGGPGTGELFF | TGTGCCAGCAGCTTGGTGGGACTAGCGGGGGGGCCCGGCACCGGGGAGCTGTTTTTT
- | - | TRBJ2-2 | TRBV28 | CATWGHANTGELFF | TGTGCCACCTGGGGGCACGCGAACACCGGGGAGCTGTTTTTT
- | - | TRBJ1-2 | TRBV28 | CASSFKDGYTF | TGTGCCAGCAGCTTCAAGGATGGCTACACCTTC
- | - | TRBJ2-3 | TRBV7-2 | CASSPGIHTDTQYF | TGTGCCAGCAGCCCCGGGATTCACACAGATACGCAGTATTTT
- | - | TRBJ1-6 | TRBV1 | CTSSQSGTGGSPLHF | TGCACCAGCAGCCAGTCCGGGACAGGCGGTTCACCCCTCCACTTT
- | - | TRBJ2-2 | TRBV6-5 | CASSYPSGPLTGELFF | TGTGCCAGCAGTTACCCAAGCGGGCCTCTCACCGGGGAGCTGTTTTTT
TRBD1 | - | TRBJ2-3 | TRBV5-1 | CASSPGQGMGDTQYF | TGCGCCAGCAGCCCAGGACAGGGGATGGGAGATACGCAGTATTTT
- | once | TRBJ1-3 | TRBV6-6 | CASRANRDTIYF | TGTGCCAGCAGAGCGAACCGGGACACCATATATTTT
- | - | TRBJ1-3 | TRBV2 | CASSEERNSGNTIYF | TGTGCCAGCAGTGAGGAACGGAACTCTGGAAACACCATATATTTT
- | once | TRBJ2-3 | TRBV7-2 | CASSLGGTSTDTQYF | TGTGCCAGCAGCTTAGGGGGGACTAGCACAGATACGCAGTATTTT